This T cell receptor beta chain came from a study of blood T cell repertoires in COVID-19. The wider study: Samples came from the United States, Italy and Spain, spanning acute and convalescent COVID-19. From T cells, B-cell-depleted T cells, or PBMCs came the material, which was cDNA or gDNA.

TCRdb keeps only in-frame clones here, not all; method: immunoSEQ multiplex PCR. Counted here are roughly 140,000 clones, approximately 91% occurring once; the ten biggest clones make up over 9.5%. This CDR3 has 14 residues. Trimming removed 2 bases at V and 1 base at J, with 8 bases between. In germline, CDR1 is MNHEY, CDR2 SVGAGI. The receptor was isolated from a man between 50 and 59 years old with active or convalescent COVID-19. The chain combines TRBV6-5 with TRBJ1-1; D perhaps matches TRBD1 (6 bases). Sequencing was performed on peripheral blood. Here the CDR3 reads CASSYLQGNTEAFF. In DNA, the CDR3 is TGTGCCAGCAGTTACCTACAGGGGAACACTGAAGCTTTCTTT.